The clone carrying this T cell receptor beta chain was detected once. The data belong to a study of blood T cells in healthy people across ages. PCR was performed a second time for about 6 to 11 cycles using a sample-barcoded 5' primer and a J-beta primer mix. TCRdb recomputed calls from the 5' RACE reads with MiXCR, one row per CDR3 protein. The repertoire holds hundreds of thousands of distinct CDR3 sequences, with approximately 50% as singletons. The sample comprised blood. This receptor was identified in a woman aged 55-69 years in good health.

In DNA, the CDR3 is TGCAGTGGTGTAACAGGGCCCCCTGGCGAAGCTTTCTTT. Protein product: CSGVTGPPGEAFF. The chain links TRBV20-1 to TRBJ1-1; D is possibly TRBD1 (6 bases). The V and J ends lost 7 bases and 8 bases respectively, with 20 bases between them. The CDR3 length is 13 residues. Germline loops: CDR1 DFQATT, CDR2 SNEGSKA (reference sequence).